The present entry profiles one T cell receptor beta chain with its context. This clone was observed a handful of times. No cognate antigen has been identified for it. No much larger clone is present one base from it, and per-base qualities are unavailable. Including cysteine and phenylalanine, the CDR3 has 15 amino acids. Only CDR3 DNA is held: 45 bases, read in frame from base 1. The germline V gene encodes CDR1 MNHNS and CDR2 SASEGT. The junction shows trimming of 1 base on V and 2 bases on J, and the gene matches do not reach 2 bases of it. The cohort consisted of fewer than 700 healthy bone marrow donors. At the time of sampling, every cohort member was nominally healthy, though immune exposures that went unrecorded were likely present. The donor was CMV seropositive and belonged to the group of a few hundred seropositive cohort members. Every donor gave a peripheral blood sample, and the peripheral blood mononuclear cells from that sample were used for TCR beta sequencing. The Qiagen DNeasy Blood Extraction Kit was used to extract genomic DNA from the blood cell samples.

The receptor library was made with the immunoSEQ multiplex PCR assay. A mixture of 60 forward primers for TCR Vbeta segments and 13 reverse primers for TCR Jbeta segments was used in the multiplex PCR. Amplification of the CDR3 region of rearranged TCR beta genes was performed with a multiplex PCR assay on genomic DNA. The Illumina HiSeq System was used to sequence the amplified TCR beta libraries as 87-base-pair reads. Concerning the study's data processing: A later analysis tallied around 82 million unique TCR beta chains across the approximately 670 repertoires, and about 12 million of those chains were shared by two or more donors. Raw reads were error-corrected and collapsed into unique sequences by a nearest-neighbor algorithm in which closely related sequences were merged to remove PCR and sequencing errors. Alignment of CDR3 sequences to IMGT reference sequences was used to assign V, D and J gene segments. For a sequence to be retained, a match of at least six nucleotides to both a V gene segment and a J gene segment was required. A rearrangement counted as productive if the CDR3 had no stop codons and remained in frame with V and J, and every other rearrangement counted as non-productive. CDR3 was defined according to IMGT convention as the region running from the second conserved V-encoded cysteine to the conserved J-encoded phenylalanine. The earlier analysis of about 500 of the donors excluded sequences that lacked an unambiguous match to a single V gene segment. In an earlier analysis of approximately 500 of the donors, a V segment was called functional when productive rearrangements were above 56.7%, and segregating when the standard deviation between donors exceeded 5%. To diagnose cytomegalovirus status from the catalog of TCR beta chain sequences, a statistical classification framework was built. In a later analysis, V and J genes were assigned by comparing TCR nucleotide sequences against IMGT/GENE-DB human TR gene sequences. The TCRdist pipeline was used in a later analysis to assign CDR3 sequences and most-parsimonious VDJ recombination scenarios. In a later analysis, every TCR beta chain was defined by the combination of its CDR3 amino acid sequence and its V-gene family, and reads without a unique V-gene family were dropped. To address suspected cross-contamination and a sequencing artifact, a later analysis removed 450 to 700 highly shared, low-generation-probability nucleotide sequences. A later analysis calculated a clonal expansion index for each public chain from normalized within-repertoire ranks of inferred template counts. In a later analysis, generation probabilities were computed using a VDJ recombination model fitted to out-of-frame rearrangements, and the results were checked against IGoR. In a later analysis, TCR-TCR, TCR-HLA and TCR-CMV co-occurrence was scored with hypergeometric tests, and a repertoire-size bias correction was applied to TCR pairs. To estimate false discovery rates, a later analysis permuted the HLA or CMV assignments 20 times. In a later analysis, co-occurring TCRs were grouped with DBSCAN, and TCRdist sequence similarity was added when clustering was performed within HLA-allele-positive subsets. For co-occurrence clustering, repertoires with fewer than 30,000 or more than 120,000 public chains were excluded, along with roughly five repertoires with anomalous nucleotide sharing. TCRdb retrieved this table from immuneACCESS and kept in-frame rearrangements only. Not all clones are present; in checked studies, unresolved V genes account for under half, and no reason is known for the remainder. From that table come the V and J calls and clone size; the DNA was used to work out D and trimming. The sample table lists roughly 150,000 clones, roughly 84% of them with a count of one. The ten most abundant clones make up around 2.6% of the sample.

This sample was taken from a study of cytomegalovirus exposure and HLA in healthy donors (dated by TCRdb to about 2017). Notes on the research overall: An earlier analysis of roughly 610 of the donors reported over 250 Gb of sequence data and roughly 120 million unique TCR beta sequences obtained from about 180 million T cells. About five DR-DQ haplotypes were handled as single units for association and clustering because linkage in the cohort was strong. Donor age, sex, ethnicity and CMV serostatus were compiled alongside the repertoire data. The study combined high-throughput TCR immunosequencing, statistical association of individual TCRs with disease status, and machine learning to predict cytomegalovirus infection status. HLA typing covered class I and class II loci at four-digit resolution. A later genetic analysis took genome-wide SNP genotypes for about three fifths of the roughly 670 donors and used that subset as a discovery cohort. An earlier analysis of several hundred of the donors applied high-throughput TCR beta sequencing to assess whether each TCR beta V gene segment acted as functional or pseudogenic. The study was designed to test whether signatures of past pathogen exposure could be identified by cataloging public T cell receptors. A later analysis re-examined previously published TCR beta repertoires from about 670 donors and added high-resolution HLA genotyping to investigate patterns of TCR occurrence. Of the roughly 390 genotyped donors, roughly 80% were placed in the genetic ancestry cluster associated with self-reported Caucasian donors. Every discovery cohort repertoire had been produced on one sequencing platform. An early release covering roughly 600 HLA-typed donors comprised 300 to 350 gigabases of sequencing data and 65 million to 100 million unique TCR sequences. The study profiled the T cell repertoires of 500 to 800 subjects by immunosequencing and related them to cytomegalovirus serostatus. Rather than drawing on any new phenotypic data, the later analysis identified candidate immune exposures from TCR beta sequences and the way those sequences occurred across donors. On average, 235,054 unique TCR beta nucleotide sequences were sequenced per donor among a few hundred genotyped donors of the cohort, with 15% to 20% of those sequences being non-productive. The number of donors typed differed by locus, with roughly 629-640 for A, B, C, DRB1 and DQB1, more than 500 for DQA1, about 610 for DPA1, and roughly 450 for DPB1. In addition to the first cohort of roughly 670 subjects, a separate validation cohort of 120 different subjects was used. The study at large found these results: In an earlier analysis of 587 of the donors, most TCR beta V segments appeared in productive rearrangements about 90% or about 30% of the time, broadly matching IMGT annotations. In this cohort, only TCR beta chains were sequenced, and detectable features were limited by the absence of alpha or paired-chain data. Specific HLA alleles were associated with about 17,000 TCR beta sequences at a false discovery rate of 0.05 in a later analysis. For the cohort, immune exposure information was limited to CMV serostatus. Cytomegalovirus status was reported to be diagnosed by the classifier with high specificity and sensitivity in both the original and validation cohorts. In a later analysis, several top co-occurrence clusters were reported to appear linked to parvovirus B19, influenza, CMV and Epstein-Barr virus. A later genetic analysis reported fewer N-insertions in productive TCRs among donors in an Asian-associated ancestry cluster than the roughly 620-donor mean. The authors suggested that the approach could potentially be extended to other disease states and immunological phenotypes. A further reported finding was that TCR beta sequences accurately predicted the HLA-A and HLA-B alleles for most subjects in the first cohort. The study listed 170 or so TCR beta chains as associated with cytomegalovirus. In a later analysis, HLA-associated TCR beta chains showed more clonal expansion and lower generation probabilities than non-associated chains that were equally common. Presence/absence analyses assumed roughly uniform sequencing depth across donors, an assumption that may not hold. Assigning TCR associations to individual alleles was difficult when HLA alleles, especially DR and DQ, strongly co-occurred. Because some donors lacked HLA typing at each locus, the association tests relied only on the typed subset. In a later analysis, TCR association rates were found to vary across HLA loci, with the most associated TCRs seen for DRB1 alleles and the fewest for HLA-C alleles. Most TCR sequences were seen in very few donors, while some public TCRs were found in many individuals. In a later analysis, most CMV-associated TCR beta chains were found to appear HLA-restricted, with HLA associations seemingly driven largely by CMV exposure. A cluster of highly shared sequence variants was judged likely to represent a technical artifact of the sequencing pipeline. Because counts were too low, about 15 rarely observed V segments, including chromosome 9 orphons, were left out of the earlier analysis of a few hundred of the donors. In vitro tests confirmed that three of the cytomegalovirus-associated TCR beta chains recognize cytomegalovirus antigens. V-gene and J-gene trimming of TCR beta chains was associated with a missense DCLRE1C variant in a later genetic analysis, and the association was replicated in an independent cohort. Correlated functional status among segregating V segments might be attributable to linkage disequilibrium, but an unknown experimental factor could not be ruled out. Some IMGT-functional V segments, including TRBV6-2 and TRBV6-3, could not be distinguished by the 87-base-pair reads and were therefore excluded.

Sequencing input: PBMCs. The sequence derives from a man aged 30 to 45 in good health and CMV-seropositive. This receptor chain uses TRBV6-1 and TRBJ2-1; 7 junctional bases match TRBD1. The DNA is as follows: TGTGCCAGCAGTGAAGGACAGGGAGCCTACAATGAGCAGTTCTTC. This is translated as CASSEGQGAYNEQFF.